This T cell receptor (beta chain) emerged from a study of regulatory T cells in long-lasting Graves disease. The CDR3 extends over 13 amino acids. V shed 6 bases and J shed 4 bases, with 15 bases lying between them. Germline-derived CDR1 and CDR2 are DFQATT and SNEGSKA (reference sequence). This clonotype has just one count. A single base separates this from a much larger clone, so it may be a read error. Sequencing libraries for TCR beta were prepared with iRepertoire HTBI primers and Arm-PCR of CDR3 regions. MiXCR, run by TCRdb on the multiplex PCR reads, gives a single entry per CDR3 protein. This table holds 350,000 to 450,000 distinct CDR3 sequences, approximately 15% found once. Time point noted: newly diagnosed GD, antithyroid drugs for less than 3 months. RNA isolated from PBMCs was used to make the TCR library. These data also featured in a second study, about T cells in Graves' hyperthyroidism and ophthalmopathy. That paper notes: The hyperthyroidism was newly diagnosed and had lasted under 2 months; the patients were aged 18 to 65.

The V and J genes are TRBV20-1 and TRBJ1-2; a possible D gene is TRBD1 (5 bases). The sequence came from a man in his forties with Graves disease. The sequences come from peripheral blood mononuclear cells (PBMCs), collected at new diagnosis, from a patient treated with antithyroid drugs. The CDR3 loop is CSAGGATFYGYTF. Written as DNA, the CDR3 is TGCAGTGCAGGTGGGGCAACTTTCTATGGCTACACCTTC.